The next 27 T cell receptor beta chains were all read from a single sample in a study of cytomegalovirus exposure and HLA in healthy donors. Repertoires were generated with immunoSEQ multiplex PCR, while TCRdb's copy carries only in-frame clones and drops some. The sample lists more than 110,000 clones, 80% to 90% occurring once. The sequencing sample was made of PBMCs. Receptor source: a man younger than 35 in good health and CMV-seronegative.

The genes are TRBV4-3 and TRBJ1-2; 9 bases map to TRBD1. Trimming took 5 bases from V and 7 from J; bases not matched to a gene: 14. The CDR3 contains 16 residues. Germline V gene data show CDR1 as LGHNA and CDR2 as YSLEER. The CDR3 DNA sequence: TGCGCCAGCAGCTCGACCCTGGGACAGGGTATGGGTGGCTACACCTTC. Protein sequence: CASSSTLGQGMGGYTF.

This sequence joins TRBV6-1 and TRBJ2-3; TRBD1 might be the D (6 bases). The germline CDR1 and CDR2 sequences are MNHNS and SASEGT. The CDR3 runs to 16 residues. The V and J ends lost 2 bases and 3 bases respectively, with 15 bases between them. Here the CDR3 reads CASSESLPGATDTQYF. In DNA form, the CDR3 reads TGTGCCAGCAGTGAATCGTTGCCAGGGGCGACAGATACGCAGTATTTT.

V usage is TRBV27 and J usage is TRBJ2-5; D possibly corresponds to TRBD2 (5 bases). Trimming removed 0 bases at V and 3 bases at J, with 11 bases between. The CDR3 is made up of 15 amino acids. Looked up from germline, CDR1 is MNHEY and CDR2 is SMNVEV (reference sequence). CDR3 DNA sequence: TGTGCCAGCAGTTTATCTCCTAGCTTAAAAGAGACCCAGTACTTC. Its translation: CASSLSPSLKETQYF.

CDR3 in DNA: TGTGCCAGCAGTTACTCCAGACAGCGTGGGAAGGGCTACACCTTC. Its translation: CASSYSRQRGKGYTF. V is TRBV6-5 and J is TRBJ1-2; tentative D call: TRBD1 (5 bases). The CDR3 spans 15 residues. The V gene's germline CDR1 is MNHEY and CDR2 SVGAGI. V shed 0 bases and J shed 8 bases, with 16 bases lying between them.

This rearrangement joins TRBV6-5 to TRBJ2-5; 7 nucleotides line up with TRBD1. After removal of 9 bases from V and 4 bases from J, the junction contained 8 bases not matched to a gene. Germline assignment: CDR1 MNHEY and CDR2 SVGAGI. The CDR3 is 13 amino acids. CDR3 DNA: TGTGCCAGTTCAGGGGGTTTGGGAGAGACCCAGTACTTC. This gives the protein CASSGGLGETQYF.

This clone was seen more than once but under ten times. The chain is built from TRBV5-1 and TRBJ2-5, with D possibly TRBD2 on 6 matching bases. Trimming removed 1 base from V and 5 bases from J, with 24 bases in between. This CDR3 region has 18 residues. Looked up from germline, CDR1 is SGHRS and CDR2 is YFSETQ. The CDR3 loop is CASSLQTPSTSHHETQYF. In nucleotides, the CDR3 is TGCGCCAGCAGCTTGCAAACCCCCTCGACTAGTCATCATGAGACCCAGTACTTC.

This clone showed up just a few times. The chain has TRBV21-1 and TRBJ2-7; whether TRBD2, the table's D call, matches the DNA was not checked. TRBV21-1 is tagged as a pseudogene. The CDR3 is 16 amino acids. CDR3 in DNA: TGTGCCAGCAGCAACGAGGGATTCCTTCTGGCTTACGAGCAGTACTTC. Translation: CASSNEGFLLAYEQYF.

The rearrangement links TRBV13 to TRBJ1-2; a possible D gene is TRBD1 (6 bases). The CDR3 contains 14 residues. Trimming took 0 bases from V and 7 from J, leaving 12 bases between them. The germline V gene has CDR1 PRHDT and CDR2 FYEKMQ (reference sequence). CDR3 bases: TGTGCCAGCAGCTTAGGGCAGGGGCGAGCTGGCTACACCTTC. Amino acids: CASSLGQGRAGYTF.

The chain carries TRBV27 and TRBJ2-7; 7 bases line up with TRBD1. In germline, CDR1 is MNHEY, CDR2 SMNVEV (reference sequence). V was clipped by 3 bases and J by 7 bases; unmatched bases: 15. This CDR3 has 16 amino acids. The CDR3 sequence is CASSFSSDRPLSEQYF. Written as DNA, the CDR3 is TGTGCCAGCAGTTTTTCATCGGACAGGCCCCTGAGTGAGCAGTACTTC.

This clone was observed a handful of times. The chain links TRBV2 to TRBJ1-2, with D maybe TRBD1 (6 bases). Germline V gene lookup returns CDR1 SNHLY and CDR2 FYNNEI. V gave up 7 bases and J gave up 6 bases, with 21 bases separating them. This CDR3 contains 15 residues. The CDR3 DNA is TGTGCCAGCAACCTTAACGGTAGGGGGTATGATGGCTACACCTTC. This codes for CASNLNGRGYDGYTF. Filled out from reference TRBV2 and TRBJ1-2, the complete variable domain reads EPEVTQTPSHQVTQMGQEVILRCVPISNHLYFYWYRQILGQKVEFLVSFYNNEISEKSEIFDDQFSVERPDGSNFTLKIRSTKLEDSAMYFCASNLNGRGYDGYTFGSGTRLTVV.

The chain uses TRBV6-6 and TRBJ2-7, with D unresolved. The CDR3 has 11 amino acids. V lost 0 bases to trimming and J lost 10 bases, with 7 bases between them. Germline loops: CDR1 MNHNY, CDR2 SVGAGI (reference sequence). The CDR3 DNA sequence: TGTGCCAGCAGTTACTCGTCAGGACAGTACTTC. Its translation is CASSYSSGQYF.

V usage is TRBV2 and J usage is TRBJ2-3; no clear D gene. V dropped 3 bases and J dropped 2 bases, with 9 bases sitting between them. CDR1 is SNHLY and CDR2 is FYNNEI in the germline V gene. The CDR3 loop spans 14 amino acids. The CDR3 region is CASSDLLSTDTQYF. Here the CDR3 DNA reads TGTGCCAGCAGTGACTTGCTATCCACAGATACGCAGTATTTT. The variable domain in full, with the rest retrieved from reference TRBV2 and TRBJ2-3, is EPEVTQTPSHQVTQMGQEVILRCVPISNHLYFYWYRQILGQKVEFLVSFYNNEISEKSEIFDDQFSVERPDGSNFTLKIRSTKLEDSAMYFCASSDLLSTDTQYFGPGTRLTVL.

The rearrangement links TRBV7-9 to TRBJ2-7, with 10 bases identical to TRBD1. J gave up 3 bases and V 3 bases, and 11 bases lay outside the gene matches. CDR3 length: 17 amino acids. Germline loops: CDR1 SEHNR, CDR2 FQNEAQ (reference sequence). The CDR3 here is CASSFFKSGTGDYEQYF. In nucleotides, the CDR3 is TGTGCCAGCAGCTTTTTCAAATCAGGGACAGGGGACTACGAGCAGTACTTC.

The chain is built from TRBV18 and TRBJ2-5; no reliable D call. The CDR3 totals 14 residues. V lost 6 bases, J lost 4 bases, and 15 bases lay in between. Germline CDR1 is KGHSH and CDR2 is LQKENI. The CDR3 spells CASSLLVHPETQYF. Here the CDR3 DNA reads TGTGCCAGCTCCCTGCTGGTACATCCAGAGACCCAGTACTTC.

The chain joins TRBV9 to TRBJ2-1, with 8 positions matching TRBD2. CDR1 and CDR2 from the germline V gene are SGDLS and YYNGEE. The CDR3 spans 13 residues. Germline trimming cut 5 bases from V and 8 bases from J; bases unmatched to any gene: 6. The CDR3 DNA is TGTGCCAGCAGAGACCGGGGGGGCTATGAGCAGTTCTTC. Amino acids: CASRDRGGYEQFF.

The V and J genes are TRBV28 and TRBJ1-2; 8 nucleotides line up with TRBD1. There are 14 residues in the CDR3. The V gene end was trimmed by 2 bases and the J gene end by 8 bases; junction bases not matched to a gene: 7. The germline V gene encodes CDR1 MDHEN and CDR2 SYDVKM. CDR3 sequence reads: CASSLPGQGWGYTF. CDR3 nucleotide sequence: TGTGCCAGCAGTTTACCAGGACAGGGCTGGGGCTACACCTTC.

V gene TRBV5-6 combines with J gene TRBJ1-5; D perhaps matches TRBD1 (6 bases). The CDR3 runs 15 residues. Germline V gives CDR1 SGHDT, CDR2 YYEEEE. Trimming stripped 4 bases from V and 0 bases from J, with 11 bases between. As DNA, the CDR3 is TGTGCCAGCAGCATAGGGACAACTAGCAATCAGCCCCAGCATTTT. Its protein product is CASSIGTTSNQPQHF. Drawing the rest from reference TRBV5-6 and TRBJ1-5, the complete variable domain is DAGVTQSPTHLIKTRGQQVTLRCSPKSGHDTVSWYQQALGQGPQFIFQYYEEEERQRGNFPDRFSGHQFPNYSSELNVNALLLGDSALYLCASSIGTTSNQPQHFGDGTRLSIL.

This clone has only a few counts. The chain carries TRBV6-6 and TRBJ2-7, with no clear D. The CDR3 consists of 11 residues. The ends were cut back, 6 bases at V and 6 bases at J, with 9 bases in the middle. The germline V gene encodes CDR1 MNHNY and CDR2 SVGAGI (reference sequence). CDR3 bases: TGTGCCAGCAGCCGCGACTCCGAGCAGTACTTC. Translating it yields CASSRDSEQYF.

The J gene is TRBJ1-2, the V gene TRBV7-2, with TRBD1 as a possible D gene (6 bases). The germline V and J ends were trimmed by 7 bases and 8 bases, with 17 bases remaining between them. The CDR3 contains 13 residues. Germline V CDR1 and CDR2: SGHTA, FQGNSA. As DNA, the CDR3 is TGTGCCAGCACCAAGATTCGGGGACACGGCTACACCTTC. Translation gives CASTKIRGHGYTF.

The chain is built from TRBV29-1 and TRBJ2-1; TRBD2 agrees at 16 bases. The CDR3 is 16 residues long. CDR1 is SQVTM, CDR2 ANQGSEA, per germline. J gave up 10 bases and V 6 bases, and 12 bases lay outside the gene matches. CDR3 amino acids: CSVEPGTSGGGVEQFF. CDR3 in DNA: TGCAGCGTAGAGCCGGGGACTAGCGGGGGGGGTGTAGAGCAGTTCTTC.

This clone has only a few counts. V gene TRBV7-9 combines with J gene TRBJ2-3; 7 bases fit TRBD2. The V gene end was trimmed by 6 bases and the J gene end by 0 bases; junction bases not matched to a gene: 3. The CDR3 totals 14 residues. In germline, CDR1 is SEHNR, CDR2 FQNEAQ (reference sequence). The CDR3 protein is CASRSGASTDTQYF. CDR3 bases: TGTGCCAGCAGAAGCGGGGCTAGCACAGATACGCAGTATTTT.

CDR3 loop: CATRRGVEQYF. CDR3 in DNA: TGTGCCACCCGAAGGGGTGTCGAGCAGTACTTC. This chain joins TRBV27 and TRBJ2-7, with D possibly matching TRBD1 (5 bases). Between the trimmed V and J ends, which lost 10 bases and 6 bases, there was a span of 13 bases. The CDR3 is 11 amino acids. Per germline, CDR1 MNHEY and CDR2 SMNVEV (reference sequence).

This chain joins TRBV27 and TRBJ2-1; D perhaps matches TRBD2 (7 bases). This CDR3 comprises 15 residues. Germline-derived CDR1 and CDR2 are MNHEY and SMNVEV (reference sequence). With 3 bases removed from V and 5 bases from J, the gap between germline ends came to 14 bases. For the CDR3, the DNA is TGTGCCAGCAGTTTCGGGGGGCTCATCGACAATGAGCAGTTCTTC. Translating gives CASSFGGLIDNEQFF.

The rearrangement joins TRBV5-1 to TRBJ2-1; 7 positions agree with TRBD1. V shed 3 bases and J 15 bases; nucleotides not matched to a gene: 15. Germline V CDR1 and CDR2: SGHRS, YFSETQ. The CDR3 length is 14 residues. The chain's CDR3 is CASSSPGQLSKGFF. The CDR3 nucleotides read TGCGCCAGCAGCTCCCCGGGACAGCTTTCAAAGGGGTTCTTC.

This rearrangement joins TRBV4-3 to TRBJ2-7; D is unclear. The germline V and J ends were trimmed by 0 bases and 2 bases, with 11 bases remaining between them. This CDR3 region has 15 residues. Germline CDR1 LGHNA, CDR2 YSLEER. CDR3 sequence reads: CASSQEVRGTYEQYF. Here the CDR3 DNA reads TGCGCCAGCAGCCAAGAAGTTAGAGGTACCTACGAGCAGTACTTC.

V gene TRBV7-9 combines with J gene TRBJ2-7, with a weak D call TRBD1 (6 bases). Germline CDR1 is SEHNR and CDR2 is FQNEAQ (reference sequence). The CDR3 totals 14 residues. The V end was cut by 5 bases, the J end by 0 bases, with 11 bases between. The CDR3 region has the DNA TGTGCCAGCAGCGAACAGGGCAGCTCCTACGAGCAGTACTTC. Translation: CASSEQGSSYEQYF.

The chain joins TRBV11-2 to TRBJ1-1, with 7 bases lining up with TRBD1. The CDR3 is 15 amino acids. After removal of 6 bases from V and 0 bases from J, the junction contained 7 bases not matched to a gene. CDR1 is SGHAT and CDR2 is FQNNGV in the germline V gene. The CDR3 DNA is TGTGCCAGCAGTAAAACCGGGACAGTGAACACTGAAGCTTTCTTT. It encodes CASSKTGTVNTEAFF. The variable domain in full, completed from reference TRBV11-2 and TRBJ1-1, reads EAGVAQSPRYKIIEKRQSVAFWCNPISGHATLYWYQQILGQGPKLLIQFQNNGVVDDSQLPKDRFSAERLKGVDSTLKIQPAKLEDSAVYLCASSKTGTVNTEAFFGQGTRLTVV.